The subject of this entry is one T cell receptor beta chain. Trimming took off 6 bases at V and 0 bases at J, with 11 bases between the two ends. The germline V gene has CDR1 LNHDA and CDR2 SQIVND (reference sequence). The CDR3 consists of 14 residues. TCR beta chains were sequenced at survey level with immunoSEQ. The protocol was immunoSEQ multiplex PCR, while the TCRdb copy is restricted to in-frame clones and leaves out a portion. The sample records around 50,000 clones, more than 80% being singletons. The V gene is TRBV19, the J gene TRBJ1-2, with D maybe TRBD1 (5 bases). This receptor was obtained from a man in his forties with rheumatoid arthritis. The specimen was PBMCs. The CDR3 bases are TGTGCCAGTAGAAGGGACTTAGCTAACTATGGCTACACCTTC. Its protein product is CASRRDLANYGYTF.